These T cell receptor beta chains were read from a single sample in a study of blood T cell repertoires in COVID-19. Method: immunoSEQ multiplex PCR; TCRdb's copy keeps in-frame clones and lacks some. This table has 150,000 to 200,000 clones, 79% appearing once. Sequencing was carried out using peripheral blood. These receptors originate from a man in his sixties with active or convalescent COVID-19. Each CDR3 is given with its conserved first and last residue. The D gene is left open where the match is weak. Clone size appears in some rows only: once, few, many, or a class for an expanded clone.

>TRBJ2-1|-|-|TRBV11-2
CASSVGGGGIEQFF
TGTGCCAGCAGCGTAGGGGGGGGCGGGATTGAGCAGTTCTTC
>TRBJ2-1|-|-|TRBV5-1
CASSLGPLGEQFF
TGCGCCAGCAGCTTGGGGCCCCTCGGGGAGCAGTTCTTC
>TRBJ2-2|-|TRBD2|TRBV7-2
CASSLVPSGAGELFF
TGTGCCAGCAGCTTAGTCCCTAGCGGTGCCGGGGAGCTGTTTTTT
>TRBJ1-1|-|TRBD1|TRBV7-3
CASSPTDRPNTEAFF
TGTGCCAGCAGCCCGACGGACAGGCCGAACACTGAAGCTTTCTTT
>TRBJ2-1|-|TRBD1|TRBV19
CASSTGQGRDEQFF
TGTGCCAGTAGTACGGGACAGGGGCGGGATGAGCAGTTCTTC
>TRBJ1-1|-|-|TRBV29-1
CSVGRWSRTEAFF
TGCAGCGTTGGGAGGTGGTCGAGGACTGAAGCTTTCTTT
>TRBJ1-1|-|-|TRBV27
CASSLSSSTEAFF
TGTGCCAGCAGTTTATCTTCCAGCACTGAAGCTTTCTTT
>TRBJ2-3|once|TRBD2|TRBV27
CASSGGLAGFTDTQYF
TGTGCCAGCAGTGGAGGACTAGCGGGGTTCACAGATACGCAGTATTTT
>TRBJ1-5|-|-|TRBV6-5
CASSLDSNQPQHF
TGTGCCAGCAGTCTAGATAGCAATCAGCCCCAGCATTTT
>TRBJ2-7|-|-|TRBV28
CASSFLAQTYEQYF
TGTGCCAGCAGTTTCCTAGCGCAGACCTACGAGCAGTACTTC
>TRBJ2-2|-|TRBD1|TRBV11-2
CASSYTGTGSGELFF
TGTGCCAGCAGCTATACCGGGACAGGGTCCGGGGAGCTGTTTTTT
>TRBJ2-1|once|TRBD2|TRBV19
CASSIGSAGVEQFF
TGTGCCAGTAGTATCGGTTCCGCGGGAGTTGAGCAGTTCTTC
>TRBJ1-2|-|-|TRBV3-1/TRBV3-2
CASSQDLARSNYGYTF
TGTGCCAGCAGCCAAGATCTGGCCCGATCGAACTATGGCTACACCTTC
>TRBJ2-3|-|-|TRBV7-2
CASSSADTQYF
TGTGCCAGCAGCTCGGCAGATACGCAGTATTTT
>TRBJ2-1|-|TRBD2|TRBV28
CASSSTTSGAYNEQFF
TGTGCCAGCAGTTCCACGACTAGCGGGGCCTACAATGAGCAGTTCTTC
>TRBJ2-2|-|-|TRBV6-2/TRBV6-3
CASSYLEGELFF
TGTGCCAGCAGTTACCTAGAGGGGGAGCTGTTTTTT
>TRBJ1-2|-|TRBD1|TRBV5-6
CASRTGTGANYGYTF
TGTGCCAGCAGAACTGGGACAGGGGCTAACTATGGCTACACCTTC
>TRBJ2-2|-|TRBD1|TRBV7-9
CASSPDRENTGELFF
TGTGCCAGCAGCCCCGACAGGGAGAACACCGGGGAGCTGTTTTTT
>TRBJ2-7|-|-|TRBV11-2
CASSLTQGGEQYF
TGTGCCAGCAGCTTAACGCAGGGGGGCGAGCAGTACTTC
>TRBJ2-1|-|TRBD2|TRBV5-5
CASSEAGTSIYEQFF
TGTGCCAGCAGCGAGGCCGGGACTAGTATATATGAGCAGTTCTTC
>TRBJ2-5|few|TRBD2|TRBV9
CASSGTSGGGETQYF
TGTGCCAGCAGTGGGACTAGCGGGGGAGGAGAGACCCAGTACTTC
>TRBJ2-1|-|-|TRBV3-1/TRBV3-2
CASSSNRRADEQFF
TGTGCCAGCAGCTCGAACCGGCGAGCGGATGAGCAGTTCTTC
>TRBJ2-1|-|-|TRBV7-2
CASSQQIDREQFF
TGTGCCAGCAGCCAACAAATCGACAGGGAGCAGTTCTTC
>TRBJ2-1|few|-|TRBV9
CASSGGRYNEQFF
TGTGCCAGCAGCGGGGGGCGGTACAATGAGCAGTTCTTC
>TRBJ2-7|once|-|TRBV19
CASSIDAGRGYEQYF
TGTGCCAGTAGTATAGATGCGGGAAGGGGCTACGAGCAGTACTTC
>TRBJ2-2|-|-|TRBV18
CASSPLAVPNTGELFF
TGTGCCAGCTCACCCTTAGCGGTTCCGAACACCGGGGAGCTGTTTTTT
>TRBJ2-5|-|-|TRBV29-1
CSVVRPPGTQYF
TGCAGCGTTGTAAGGCCACCAGGGACCCAGTACTTC
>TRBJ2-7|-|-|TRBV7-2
CASSLSRAQGGEQYF
TGTGCCAGCAGCTTATCAAGAGCCCAGGGTGGGGAGCAGTACTTC
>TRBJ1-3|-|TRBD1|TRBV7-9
CASSSQDREGNTIYF
TGTGCCAGCAGCTCCCAGGACAGGGAGGGAAACACCATATATTTT
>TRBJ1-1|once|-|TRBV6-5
CAIKPGQSNTEAFF
TGTGCCATCAAACCGGGACAATCGAACACTGAAGCTTTCTTT
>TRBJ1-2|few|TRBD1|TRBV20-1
CSASWDRRSYTF
TGCAGTGCTAGTTGGGACAGAAGGAGCTACACCTTC
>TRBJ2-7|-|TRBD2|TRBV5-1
CASSLGHGTSGSYEQYF
TGCGCCAGCAGCTTGGGCCATGGGACTAGCGGCTCCTACGAGCAGTACTTC
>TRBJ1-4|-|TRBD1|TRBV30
CAWKVTGNEKLFF
TGTGCCTGGAAAGTGACAGGGAATGAAAAACTGTTTTTT
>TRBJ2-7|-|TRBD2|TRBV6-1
CASSDWVILAGGPYEQYF
TGTGCCAGCAGTGATTGGGTGATTTTAGCGGGAGGGCCGTACGAGCAGTACTTC
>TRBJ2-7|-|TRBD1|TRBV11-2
CASSSDRGKQYF
TGTGCCAGCAGCTCGGACAGGGGAAAGCAGTACTTC
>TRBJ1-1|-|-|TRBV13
CASSNDGGGTEAFF
TGTGCCAGCAGCAACGACGGCGGGGGCACTGAAGCTTTCTTT
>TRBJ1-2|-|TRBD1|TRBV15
CATSSRTGAYGYTF
TGTGCCACCAGCAGCAGGACAGGGGCTTATGGCTACACCTTC
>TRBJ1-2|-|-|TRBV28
CASSLLYADSAYTF
TGTGCCAGCAGTCTCTTATATGCGGACAGTGCCTACACCTTC
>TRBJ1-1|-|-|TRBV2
CASSVLGGNTEAFF
TGTGCCAGCAGTGTTTTGGGGGGGAACACTGAAGCTTTCTTT